This T cell receptor beta chain was identified in a study of blood T cell repertoires in COVID-19. Across the study: The origin of the acute and convalescent COVID-19 samples was the United States, Italy and Spain. PBMCs, B-cell-depleted T cells, or T cells provided the cDNA or gDNA that made up the material.

This CDR3 has 11 amino acids. Deletions cut 1 base from V and 16 bases from J, with 11 bases between. The V gene's germline CDR1 is SNHLY and CDR2 FYNNEI. Per the original data handling: Nucleated cell number was recorded as an estimate derived from reference gene primer amplification. The assay was immunoSEQ multiplex PCR, and TCRdb's table has in-frame clones only and misses some. For V, J and clone size, that table is used; D and trimming come from the DNA. The sample records some 260,000 clones, over 70% being singletons. This clone was counted once. Sequencing was performed on peripheral blood. This chain uses TRBV2 with TRBJ2-4, with D perhaps TRBD2 (5 bases). The source of this sequence is a woman of 80 years or more with acute or convalescent COVID-19. CDR3 sequence: CASSEGTRKYF. DNA for the CDR3: TGTGCCAGCAGTGAAGGTACTAGGAAATACTTC.